A selection of T cell receptor beta chains follows, all from one sample in a study of cytomegalovirus exposure and HLA in healthy donors. TCRdb's copy holds only in-frame clones and misses some; the assay was immunoSEQ multiplex PCR. The sample has around 70,000 clones; 94% are singletons. Sequenced: PBMCs. These receptors were taken from a man younger than 30 in good health and CMV-seropositive. Each CDR3 is given with its conserved first and last residue. The order of the fields is J gene, clone size, D gene, V gene, CDR3 DNA, CDR3 protein. D genes are given only for firm matches. A clone size is listed for some rows: how often the clone was seen (once, few, many), or a class if it is expanded.

J: TRBJ2-1; size: NA; D: TRBD2; V: TRBV9; DNA: TGTGCCAGCAGCTCCACTAGCGCCCATGAGCAGTTCTTC; CDR3: CASSSTSAHEQFF
J: TRBJ2-1; size: NA; D: TRBD2; V: TRBV29-1; DNA: TGCAGCGTTGAGGGACTAGCGGTTGTACAGTTCTTC; CDR3: CSVEGLAVVQFF
J: TRBJ2-6; size: NA; D: TRBD2; V: TRBV2; DNA: TGTGCCAGCAGTGGACTAGCGGGAGTAGGTGGGGCCAACGTCCTGACTTTC; CDR3: CASSGLAGVGGANVLTF
J: TRBJ2-5; size: NA; D: NA; V: TRBV5-4; DNA: TGTGCCAGCAGCCCTGGACAGGGAGGGCACTACGCGCAGTACTTC; CDR3: CASSPGQGGHYAQYF
J: TRBJ2-2; size: NA; D: NA; V: TRBV27; DNA: TGTGCCAGCACTACAGGGTACACCGGGGAGCTGTTTTTT; CDR3: CASTTGYTGELFF
J: TRBJ2-4; size: NA; D: NA; V: TRBV5-1; DNA: TGCGCCAGCAGCCCACAAACAGAAAACATTCAGTACTTC; CDR3: CASSPQTENIQYF
J: TRBJ2-5; size: NA; D: TRBD1; V: TRBV19; DNA: TGTGCCAGTAGTTACCGGGACAGGGTTACAGAGACCCAGTACTTC; CDR3: CASSYRDRVTETQYF
J: TRBJ2-7; size: NA; D: NA; V: TRBV27; DNA: TGTGCCAGCACCCCGACAGCGAACCCAATCTACGAGCAGTACTTC; CDR3: CASTPTANPIYEQYF
J: TRBJ2-1; size: NA; D: TRBD1; V: TRBV11-1; DNA: TGTGCCAGCAGCAAGGACAGGGGTGGATATAATGAGCAGTTCTTC; CDR3: CASSKDRGGYNEQFF
J: TRBJ1-1; size: NA; D: NA; V: TRBV7-8; DNA: TGTGCCAGCAGCTTAAACACCCTGAACACTGAAGCTTTCTTT; CDR3: CASSLNTLNTEAFF
J: TRBJ2-7; size: NA; D: NA; V: TRBV9; DNA: TGTGCCAGCAGCCAGGGGTCCTACTACGAGCAGTACTTC; CDR3: CASSQGSYYEQYF
J: TRBJ1-4; size: NA; D: NA; V: TRBV9; DNA: TGTGCCAGCAGCGTAGCTTGGGCGCCTAATGAAAAACTGTTTTTT; CDR3: CASSVAWAPNEKLFF
J: TRBJ2-1; size: NA; D: TRBD2; V: TRBV28; DNA: TGTGCCAGCACGGCTAGCGGTTACAATGAGCAGTTCTTC; CDR3: CASTASGYNEQFF
J: TRBJ2-5; size: NA; D: TRBD2; V: TRBV5-1; DNA: TGCGCCAGCAGCTTGGGCCAGACTAGCGGGGCAGGAGAGACCCAGTACTTC; CDR3: CASSLGQTSGAGETQYF
J: TRBJ1-3; size: NA; D: NA; V: TRBV18; DNA: TGTGCCAGCTCACCCCAGGGGACTGGAAACACCATATATTTT; CDR3: CASSPQGTGNTIYF
J: TRBJ2-3; size: NA; D: NA; V: TRBV6-1; DNA: TGTGCCAGCAGAGGGGACATCTATACGCAGTATTTT; CDR3: CASRGDIYTQYF
J: TRBJ2-1; size: NA; D: NA; V: TRBV27; DNA: TGTGCCAGCAGTTTCCCAGGGGTATCCTACAATGAGCAGTTCTTC; CDR3: CASSFPGVSYNEQFF
J: TRBJ2-1; size: NA; D: NA; V: TRBV5-1; DNA: TGCGCCAGCAGCTTAAGCGACTCCTACAATGAGCAGTTCTTC; CDR3: CASSLSDSYNEQFF
J: TRBJ1-5; size: NA; D: NA; V: TRBV4-1; DNA: TGCGCCAGCAGCCACACAGGGAGGCCCCAGCATTTT; CDR3: CASSHTGRPQHF
J: TRBJ2-7; size: NA; D: TRBD2; V: TRBV27; DNA: TGTGCCAGCAGTTTATCTGCCCCCGGCGCGGGAGGGCCCTACGAGCAGTACTTC; CDR3: CASSLSAPGAGGPYEQYF
J: TRBJ2-7; size: NA; D: TRBD1; V: TRBV6-1; DNA: TGTGCCAGCAGCGACAGGGACACCTACGAGCAGTACTTC; CDR3: CASSDRDTYEQYF
J: TRBJ1-2; size: NA; D: NA; V: TRBV5-1; DNA: TGCGCCAGCACCATGGGAGAGTTCTATGGCTACACCTTC; CDR3: CASTMGEFYGYTF
J: TRBJ2-5; size: NA; D: TRBD2; V: TRBV6-6; DNA: TGTGCCAGCCGCCCCCTTGGGGGGGTAGCCCAAGAGACCCAGTACTTC; CDR3: CASRPLGGVAQETQYF
J: TRBJ2-7; size: NA; D: NA; V: TRBV18; DNA: TGTGCCAGCTCACCACTCGCAGGGGCCCTCTCCTACGAGCAGTACTTC; CDR3: CASSPLAGALSYEQYF
J: TRBJ2-2; size: NA; D: NA; V: TRBV18; DNA: TGTGCCAGCTCACCAAAAAATGGAGGAAACACCGGGGAGCTGTTTTTT; CDR3: CASSPKNGGNTGELFF
J: TRBJ2-7; size: NA; D: NA; V: TRBV11-2; DNA: TGTGCCAGCACCCCCACCCCAGGGACTCTTACCTACGAGCAGTACTTC; CDR3: CASTPTPGTLTYEQYF
J: TRBJ2-7; size: NA; D: NA; V: TRBV18; DNA: TGTGCCAGCTCACCCCCGAGCTCCTACGAGCAGTACTTC; CDR3: CASSPPSSYEQYF
J: TRBJ1-1; size: NA; D: NA; V: TRBV19; DNA: TGTGCCAGTACCCCTGGGGGGGGTGAAGCTTTCTTT; CDR3: CASTPGGGEAFF
J: TRBJ2-7; size: NA; D: NA; V: TRBV28; DNA: TGTGCCAGCATAAGTCAAGCACAGCAGTACTTC; CDR3: CASISQAQQYF
J: TRBJ2-7; size: NA; D: NA; V: TRBV5-8; DNA: TGTGCCAGCAGCTTGTTCAGGCGGGGCGAGCAGTACTTC; CDR3: CASSLFRRGEQYF
J: TRBJ2-5; size: NA; D: NA; V: TRBV30; DNA: TGTGCCTGGAGTGGGTATAGTGGAGGGAAGACCCAGTACTTC; CDR3: CAWSGYSGGKTQYF
J: TRBJ1-2; size: NA; D: NA; V: TRBV29-1; DNA: TGCAGCGTTGAAGAAGGGCAGGGGTCTAACTATGGCTACACCTTC; CDR3: CSVEEGQGSNYGYTF
J: TRBJ2-7; size: NA; D: NA; V: TRBV27; DNA: TGTGCCAGCAGTTTAGCAGGGATCCCCTACGAGCAGTACTTC; CDR3: CASSLAGIPYEQYF
J: TRBJ2-5; size: NA; D: NA; V: TRBV2; DNA: TGTGCCAGCAGGCAGGGTAAAGAGACCCAGTACTTC; CDR3: CASRQGKETQYF
J: TRBJ2-5; size: NA; D: TRBD2; V: TRBV29-1; DNA: TGCAGCGTTCCCCTAGCGGGAGGGAGTAAGACCCAGTACTTC; CDR3: CSVPLAGGSKTQYF
J: TRBJ2-3; size: NA; D: TRBD2; V: TRBV2; DNA: TGTGCCAGCTCCCGGGAGGGCCGGGAAGATACGCAGTATTTT; CDR3: CASSREGREDTQYF
J: TRBJ2-2; size: NA; D: NA; V: TRBV9; DNA: TGTGCCAGCAGCACCTGGACAGAGAACACCGGGGAGCTGTTTTTT; CDR3: CASSTWTENTGELFF
J: TRBJ1-2; size: few; D: NA; V: TRBV6-6; DNA: TGTGCCAGCAGACCAGGGTCTGGCTATGGCTACACCTTC; CDR3: CASRPGSGYGYTF
J: TRBJ2-5; size: NA; D: NA; V: TRBV7-2; DNA: TGTGCCAGCAGCCCCAGCCAAGAGACCCAGTACTTC; CDR3: CASSPSQETQYF
J: TRBJ1-1; size: NA; D: NA; V: TRBV7-6; DNA: TGTGCCAGCAGAAGGTACCAGGGGACCGGTGAAGCTTTCTTT; CDR3: CASRRYQGTGEAFF
J: TRBJ1-2; size: many; D: NA; V: TRBV6-1; DNA: TGTGCCAGCAGAAACTCAGAAGAGGGTTTCGAGAGCTACACCTTC; CDR3: CASRNSEEGFESYTF
J: TRBJ1-5; size: NA; D: TRBD1; V: TRBV2; DNA: TGTGCCAGCAGCCGACAGGGTAATAGCAATCAGCCCCAGCATTTT; CDR3: CASSRQGNSNQPQHF
J: TRBJ2-3; size: NA; D: NA; V: TRBV29-1; DNA: TGCAGCGTTGAACTAGCCGGCACAGATACGCAGTATTTT; CDR3: CSVELAGTDTQYF
J: TRBJ2-1; size: NA; D: NA; V: TRBV30; DNA: TGTGCCTGGACCACCTACAATGAGCAGTTCTTC; CDR3: CAWTTYNEQFF
J: TRBJ2-1; size: NA; D: NA; V: TRBV27; DNA: TGTGCCAGCAGTCTGACTAGCTCCTACAATGAGCAGTTCTTC; CDR3: CASSLTSSYNEQFF